These 32 T cell receptor beta chains came from one sample sequenced in a study of radiotherapy plus CTLA-4 blockade in lung cancer. Repertoires were generated with immunoSEQ multiplex PCR, while TCRdb's copy carries only in-frame clones and drops some. The profile shows 50,000 to 65,000 clones, about 80% of them singletons. The sample was peripheral blood, taken from a patient treated with radiotherapy plus ipilimumab. The receptors originated from a human donor with non-small cell lung cancer whose response to radiotherapy plus ipilimumab could not be evaluated.

The V and J genes are TRBV10-3 and TRBJ2-1; tentative D call: TRBD1 (7 bases). The germline gives CDR1 ENHRY, CDR2 SYGVKD. The V end was cut by 3 bases, the J end by 5 bases, with 8 bases between. The CDR3 spans 13 residues. The CDR3 loop reads CAISDRGDNEQFF. As DNA, the CDR3 is TGTGCCATCAGTGACAGGGGGGACAATGAGCAGTTCTTC.

This chain links TRBV4-3 with TRBJ2-1, with 7 bases that match TRBD2. The CDR3 runs to 14 residues. The junction had 6 bases not matched to a gene; V was cut back by 3 bases and J by 7 bases. CDR1 and CDR2 (germline): LGHNA, YSLEER. As DNA, the CDR3 is TGCGCCAGCAGCCAGGAGCGGGGCCCTAATGAGCAGTTCTTC. Amino acids: CASSQERGPNEQFF.

This clone was observed a few times. The genes are TRBV6-5 and TRBJ1-2; D remains unclear. V lost 2 bases to trimming and J lost 4 bases, with 8 bases between them. The CDR3 has 13 residues. Germline assignment: CDR1 MNHEY and CDR2 SVGAGI. The CDR3 DNA reads TGTGCCAGCAGTTACAGGAGATCCTATGGCTACACCTTC. Amino acid sequence: CASSYRRSYGYTF.

The V gene is TRBV4-3, the J gene TRBJ1-4, with D possibly being TRBD1 (6 bases). The CDR3 extends over 16 amino acids. Germline assignment: CDR1 LGHNA and CDR2 YSLEER. V lost 4 bases, J lost 4 bases, and 16 bases lay in between. This chain's CDR3 is CASSPSGRGNNEKLFF. The DNA of the CDR3 is TGCGCCAGCAGCCCCTCGGGCAGGGGCAATAATGAAAAACTGTTTTTT.

Only one count was recorded for this clone. The V and J genes are TRBV19 and TRBJ2-5, with 8 bases that match TRBD1. The J call could be wrong; TRBJ2-7 is a better fit for the DNA end. CDR1 is LNHDA and CDR2 is SQIVND in the germline V gene (reference sequence). The CDR3 has 13 amino acids. The CDR3: CASSRDRNYEQYF. In nucleotides, the CDR3 is TGTGCCAGTAGTCGGGACAGGAACTACGAGCAGTACTTC.

CDR3 coding DNA: TGTGCCACCACCCGGGACAGGCTCCCTAACTATGGCTACACCTTC. Translation: CATTRDRLPNYGYTF. The V and J genes are TRBV6-5 and TRBJ1-2; 8 bases align to TRBD1. After removal of 10 bases from V and 0 bases from J, the junction contained 10 bases not matched to a gene. CDR1 MNHEY and CDR2 SVGAGI come from the germline V gene. The CDR3 is 15 residues long.

This chain joins TRBV11-2 and TRBJ1-2; D is perhaps TRBD1 (6 bases). Trimming pared 5 bases from V and 7 bases from J, leaving 29 bases between. CDR1 and CDR2 from the germline V gene are SGHAT and FQNNGV. The CDR3 is made up of 18 amino acids. The CDR3 coding sequence is TGTGCCAGCAGCATGACACAAAAGACAGGCGCGTGGAGGAGTGGCTACACCTTC. This encodes CASSMTQKTGAWRSGYTF.

The chain carries TRBV7-8 and TRBJ1-2; 11 nucleotides match TRBD1. The CDR3 covers 16 residues. CDR1 SGHVS and CDR2 FQNEAQ come from the germline V gene. The trim removed 3 bases at V and 2 bases at J, leaving 5 bases unmatched. The CDR3 spells CASSFGQGAKNYGYTF. CDR3 DNA sequence: TGTGCCAGCAGCTTCGGACAGGGGGCGAAGAACTATGGCTACACCTTC.

V is TRBV7-6 and J is TRBJ2-7; 9 bases are a match to TRBD1. The ends lost 5 bases at V and 2 bases at J; junction bases unmatched: 10. Per the germline V gene, CDR1 is SGHVS and CDR2 is FNYEAQ. CDR3 length equals 16 residues. In DNA form, the CDR3 reads TGTGCCAGCAGCCTGGGGGGACAGGGAGGGACCTACGAGCAGTACTTC. It is translated as CASSLGGQGGTYEQYF.

This clone was observed a single time. The gene calls are TRBV27 and TRBJ2-5, with 9 bases that match TRBD1. The tail of the sequence fits TRBJ2-7 better, so the J call may be wrong. Germline V gives CDR1 MNHEY, CDR2 SMNVEV (reference sequence). The CDR3 sequence is 15 residues long. DNA for the CDR3: TGTGCCAGCAGGACCCCCGGACAGGGGACCTACGAGCAGTACTTC. The encoded protein is CASRTPGQGTYEQYF.

This clone occurred a few times. The CDR3 region is CSVWTADSYEQYF. CDR3 DNA: TGCAGCGTCTGGACAGCAGACTCCTACGAGCAGTACTTC. This chain uses TRBV29-1 with TRBJ2-7; TRBD1 is a possible D gene (6 bases). From germline, CDR1 is SQVTM and CDR2 ANQGSEA. This CDR3 has 13 residues. V was clipped by 6 bases and J by 0 bases, with 12 bases between them.

This clone was counted between two and nine times. The V and J genes are TRBV28 and TRBJ2-2, with D maybe TRBD1 (6 bases). V lost 9 bases and J 5 bases, leaving 16 bases between the germline ends. Germline lookup yields CDR1 MDHEN and CDR2 SYDVKM. The CDR3 runs 14 residues. CDR3 sequence: CASVPQGDTGELFF. In DNA, the CDR3 is TGTGCCAGTGTCCCACAGGGAGATACCGGGGAGCTGTTTTTT.

A single count supports this clone. The J gene is TRBJ2-7, the V gene TRBV5-5; 7 positions agree with TRBD2. Germline V gene sequence: CDR1 SGHKS, CDR2 YYEKEE (reference sequence). The CDR3 covers 15 residues. V lost 2 bases and J lost 2; bases outside the gene matches: 7. For the CDR3, the DNA is TGTGCCAGCAGCTTTTTTTCTAGCGGACCCTACGAGCAGTACTTC. Protein product: CASSFFSSGPYEQYF.

This clone was found once. The chain couples TRBV18 to TRBJ2-4; possible D gene TRBD2, 7 bases. The CDR3 extends over 17 amino acids. Germline loops: CDR1 KGHSH, CDR2 LQKENI. Trimming shortened V by 0 bases and J by 3 bases, and 15 bases separated the two germline ends. CDR3 nucleotides: TGTGCCAGCTCACCACCAACGGGGGGCGCGGACAAAAACATTCAGTACTTC. It codes for CASSPPTGGADKNIQYF. Looking up the rest from reference TRBV18 and TRBJ2-4 gives the full variable domain: NAGVMQNPRHLVRRRGQEARLRCSPMKGHSHVYWYRQLPEEGLKFMVYLQKENIIDESGMPKERFSAEFPKEGPSILRIQQVVRGDSAAYFCASSPPTGGADKNIQYFGAGTRLSVL.

Only one count was recorded for this clone. The junction and the germline gene differ at one end; a read error may be behind it. This chain links TRBV10-3 with TRBJ2-1; D uncertain. The germline gives CDR1 ENHRY, CDR2 SYGVKD. The CDR3 consists of 12 residues. The CDR3, as DNA: TGTGCCATCAGTGCCCCGAACAATGAGCGGTTCTTC. This translates into CAISAPNNERFF.

The V and J genes are TRBV6-5 and TRBJ1-1; D remains unclear. The germline V gene encodes CDR1 MNHEY and CDR2 SVGAGI. This CDR3 is 16 amino acids long. Between the trimmed V and J ends, which lost 0 bases and 0 bases, there was a span of 11 bases. The DNA of the CDR3 is TGTGCCAGCAGTTACTCGTCGCAGATCATGAACACTGAAGCTTTCTTT. Its protein product is CASSYSSQIMNTEAFF.

J is TRBJ2-7 and V is TRBV5-1, with TRBD1 matching 10 bases. Unmatched junction bases numbered 2, after V lost 2 bases and J lost 3 bases. The CDR3 contains 14 residues. Germline V gives CDR1 SGHRS, CDR2 YFSETQ. The CDR3 DNA reads as TGCGCCAGCAGCTTCAGGACAGGGGGCTACGAGCAGTACTTC. Amino acid sequence: CASSFRTGGYEQYF.

The genes are TRBV28 and TRBJ1-2; TRBD1 agrees at 12 bases. The germline V gene encodes CDR1 MDHEN and CDR2 SYDVKM. V was pared by 5 bases and J by 4 bases, with 5 bases of the junction left unmatched. The length of the CDR3 is 15 residues. CDR3 nucleotides: TGTGCCAGCAGTCCGGGACAGGGGGCTCTCTATGGCTACACCTTC. Translation: CASSPGQGALYGYTF.

The rearrangement uses TRBV28 and TRBJ1-2; 8 positions match TRBD1. The CDR3 contains 14 residues. V shed 5 bases, J shed 9 bases, and the junction held 11 bases outside the gene matches. Germline V gene lookup returns CDR1 MDHEN and CDR2 SYDVKM. This CDR3 reads CASSETGASPSYTF. Here the CDR3 DNA reads TGTGCCAGCAGTGAGACAGGGGCATCTCCGAGCTACACCTTC.

The V call is TRBV15, the J call TRBJ1-5; 8 bases are shared with TRBD1. The V segment lost 3 bases and the J segment 5 bases; nucleotides outside the gene matches: 3. Germline V gene sequence: CDR1 LNHNV, CDR2 YYDKDF (reference sequence). CDR3 length: 14 amino acids. The CDR3 is CATSSGQGYQPQHF. The CDR3 DNA is TGTGCCACCAGCAGTGGACAGGGATATCAGCCCCAGCATTTT. Complete variable domain (other parts from reference TRBV15 and TRBJ1-5): DAMVIQNPRYQVTQFGKPVTLSCSQTLNHNVMYWYQQKSSQAPKLLFHYYDKDFNNEADTPDNFQSRRPNTSFCFLDIRSPGLGDTAMYLCATSSGQGYQPQHFGDGTRLSIL.

The V gene is TRBV5-6, the J gene TRBJ2-3; possibly TRBD2 for D (6 bases). The ends were cut back, 4 bases at V and 1 base at J, with 13 bases in the middle. The CDR3 is 15 residues long. CDR1 and CDR2 from the germline V gene are SGHDT and YYEEEE. CDR3 region: CASSPRGEGTDTQYF. For the CDR3, the DNA is TGTGCCAGCAGCCCCCGCGGGGAGGGCACAGATACGCAGTATTTT.

The CDR3 is CASSLRQGQETQYF. The DNA for the CDR3 is TGTGCCAGCAGCTTAAGACAGGGCCAAGAGACCCAGTACTTC. The chain has TRBV7-2 and TRBJ2-5, with 7 bases that match TRBD1. The CDR3 extends over 14 amino acids. V lost 2 bases and J lost 1; bases outside the gene matches: 1. In germline, CDR1 is SGHTA, CDR2 FQGNSA.

The V and J genes are TRBV14 and TRBJ1-2; D remains unclear. The CDR3 is 15 amino acids. V lost 1 base, J lost 0 bases, and 9 bases lay in between. Germline loops: CDR1 SGHDN, CDR2 FVKESK. CDR3 nucleotides: TGTGCCAGCAGCCAAGGGGCCGTAGCTAACTATGGCTACACCTTC. It is translated as CASSQGAVANYGYTF.

The V call is TRBV5-4, the J call TRBJ1-2; D may be TRBD1 (6 bases). Germline V lookup: CDR1 SGHNT, CDR2 YYREEE (reference sequence). The V and J ends lost 0 bases and 4 bases respectively, with 16 bases between them. This CDR3 has 16 amino acids. CDR3 sequence reads: CASSLVGQGQSYGYTF. CDR3 nucleotide sequence: TGTGCCAGCAGCTTGGTGGGCCAGGGGCAGTCCTATGGCTACACCTTC.

The CDR3 reads CASQLAGVTNEKLFF. CDR3 nucleotide sequence: TGCGCCAGTCAGCTAGCGGGGGTAACTAATGAAAAACTGTTTTTT. The rearrangement uses TRBV5-1 and TRBJ1-4; D perhaps matches TRBD1 (5 bases). Per germline, CDR1 SGHRS and CDR2 YFSETQ. V was shortened by 8 bases and J by 1 base, with 15 bases between the two germline ends. This CDR3 contains 15 residues.

This sequence joins TRBV2 and TRBJ1-5, with 7 bases aligning to TRBD1. CDR1 SNHLY and CDR2 FYNNEI come from the germline V gene. This CDR3 is built from 15 residues. Unmatched junction bases numbered 5, after V lost 6 bases and J lost 0 bases. The CDR3 DNA is TGTGCCAGCAGGGAGGGGGCACTTAGCAATCAGCCCCAGCATTTT. Its translation is CASREGALSNQPQHF.

V gene TRBV27 combines with J gene TRBJ2-2, with D perhaps matching TRBD1 (5 bases). Germline V gene lookup returns CDR1 MNHEY and CDR2 SMNVEV (reference sequence). There are 15 residues in the CDR3. Trimming shortened V by 6 bases and J by 0 bases, and 11 bases separated the two germline ends. CDR3 in amino acids: CASRARRANTGELFF. The CDR3 nucleotides are TGTGCCAGCAGGGCGCGCAGGGCGAACACCGGGGAGCTGTTTTTT.

This clone was seen more than once but under ten times. The chain links TRBV10-2 to TRBJ2-7; D gene uncertain. CDR1 is WSHSY and CDR2 is SAAADI in the germline V gene. The CDR3 has 11 amino acids. Trimming pared 4 bases from V and 2 bases from J, leaving 3 bases between. The CDR3 DNA sequence: TGCGCCAGCAGTGCCGCCTACGAGCAGTACTTC. Its protein is CASSAAYEQYF.

The rearrangement joins TRBV29-1 to TRBJ1-2; D is perhaps TRBD1 (5 bases). The CDR3 runs to 12 residues. V was shortened by 5 bases and J by 5 bases, with 12 bases between the two germline ends. Germline CDR1 SQVTM, CDR2 ANQGSEA. This CDR3 reads CSVLEGLYGYTF. The CDR3 region has the DNA TGCAGCGTTTTGGAGGGGTTGTATGGCTACACCTTC.

CDR3 protein: CASSWTGGTEAFF. The CDR3 DNA reads as TGTGCCAGCAGCTGGACAGGGGGCACTGAAGCTTTCTTT. V usage is TRBV7-9 and J usage is TRBJ1-1; 10 nucleotides agree with TRBD1. CDR3 length: 13 residues. Trimming at V came to 4 bases and at J to 4 bases, leaving 0 bases not matched to a gene. Germline values: CDR1 SEHNR, CDR2 FQNEAQ (reference sequence).

The J gene is TRBJ1-5, the V gene TRBV2, with 8 positions matching TRBD1. Looked up from germline, CDR1 is SNHLY and CDR2 is FYNNEI. V dropped 7 bases and J dropped 6; count of bases not matched to a gene: 11. The CDR3 is 15 residues long. CDR3 nucleotides: TGTGCCAGCACCCAACGGACAGGGACGGGTCAGCCCCAGCATTTT. This codes for CASTQRTGTGQPQHF.

The V call is TRBV10-3, the J call TRBJ2-7; D is possibly TRBD2 (5 bases). Germline loops: CDR1 ENHRY, CDR2 SYGVKD. V lost 4 bases and J 2 bases, leaving 18 bases between the germline ends. The CDR3 loop spans 16 amino acids. The CDR3 DNA reads TGTGCCATCAGTGCCCCCGGACTGGCTTCCACCTACGAGCAGTACTTC. Translation gives CAISAPGLASTYEQYF.